Following are 17 T cell receptor beta chains from one sample sequenced in a study of a mutant IDH1 vaccine in newly diagnosed glioma. Time point in this sample: week 47, end of study. Vaccine doses each comprised 300 ug of mutant IDH1 20-mer peptide, with topical imiquimod. Their antigens remain unidentified. Profiled with immunoSEQ multiplex PCR; TCRdb holds only in-frame clones, not every one. Of tens of thousands of clones in the sample, more than 70% are singletons; the top ten hold approximately 2.6%. Sample: PBMCs, taken from a glioma patient whose treatment included an IDH1 peptide vaccine. These TCRs come from a man in his forties or fifties with glioma.

The chain links TRBV7-2 to TRBJ2-2; 7 nucleotides line up with TRBD2. This CDR3 spans 17 amino acids. With V trimmed by 3 bases and J by 1 base, 8 bases remained unmatched. The germline V gene has CDR1 SGHTA and CDR2 FQGNSA. CDR3 sequence reads: CASSFKRASGNTGELFF. In nucleotides, the CDR3 is TGTGCCAGCAGCTTCAAACGGGCTAGCGGGAACACCGGGGAGCTGTTTTTT.

V is TRBV4-3 and J is TRBJ2-7; possibly TRBD2 for D (6 bases). Trimming removed 0 bases at V and 4 bases at J, with 16 bases between. CDR1 LGHNA and CDR2 YSLEER come from the germline V gene. The CDR3 is made up of 16 amino acids. CDR3: CASSQERRGRQYEQYF. The CDR3 bases are TGCGCCAGCAGCCAAGAAAGGAGGGGACGGCAGTACGAGCAGTACTTC.

The J gene is TRBJ2-2, the V gene TRBV5-1; 10 nucleotides agree with TRBD2. The CDR3 is made up of 17 amino acids. The ends lost 5 bases at V and 5 bases at J; junction bases unmatched: 12. Per germline, CDR1 SGHRS and CDR2 YFSETQ. The CDR3 is CASRYRLAGARTGELFF. As DNA, the CDR3 is TGCGCCAGCAGATATAGGCTAGCGGGAGCTCGGACCGGGGAGCTGTTTTTT.

The rearrangement joins TRBV4-1 to TRBJ1-1; D gene ambiguous. Germline V gene sequence: CDR1 MGHRA, CDR2 YSYEKL. This CDR3 is 12 amino acids long. Between the trimmed V and J ends, which lost 4 bases and 5 bases, there was a span of 8 bases. CDR3 in amino acids: CASSRTGTEAFF. The CDR3 region has the DNA TGCGCCAGCAGCCGAACCGGGACTGAAGCTTTCTTT.

This chain connects TRBV7-2 to TRBJ2-2; 10 bases map to TRBD2. Germline lookup yields CDR1 SGHTA and CDR2 FQGNSA. There are 17 residues in the CDR3. Trimming removed 4 bases from V and 8 bases from J; junction bases left unmatched: 13. The DNA for the CDR3 is TGTGCCAGCAGCTCCAGCTTACTAGCGGGACGTAGAGGGGAGCTGTTTTTT. It translates to CASSSSLLAGRRGELFF. Supplemented by reference TRBV7-2 and TRBJ2-2, the full variable domain reads GAGVSQSPSNKVTEKGKDVELRCDPISGHTALYWYRQSLGQGLEFLIYFQGNSAPDKSGLPSDRFSAERTGGSVSTLTIQRTQQEDSAVYLCASSSSLLAGRRGELFFGEGSRLTVL.

The chain recombines TRBV7-9 with TRBJ2-1; maybe TRBD2 (5 bases). V gave up 5 bases and J gave up 5 bases, with 10 bases separating them. The CDR3 has 13 amino acids. Per the germline V gene, CDR1 is SEHNR and CDR2 is FQNEAQ (reference sequence). The DNA for the CDR3 is TGTGCCAGCAGCCCGAAGGGAGACAATGAGCAGTTCTTC. It translates to CASSPKGDNEQFF. The whole variable domain, filled in from reference TRBV7-9 and TRBJ2-1, reads DTGVSQNPRHKITKRGQNVTFRCDPISEHNRLYWYRQTLGQGPEFLTYFQNEAQLEKSRLLSDRFSAERPKGSFSTLEIQRTEQGDSAMYLCASSPKGDNEQFFGPGTRLTVL.

This sequence joins TRBV4-1 and TRBJ2-6; the D gene is possibly TRBD1 (5 bases). This CDR3 region has 17 residues. Looked up from germline, CDR1 is MGHRA and CDR2 is YSYEKL. Trimming took 1 base from V and 0 from J, leaving 10 bases between them. The DNA for the CDR3 is TGCGCCAGCAGCCAAGGGCCGACAGCCTCTGGGGCCAACGTCCTGACTTTC. It yields the protein CASSQGPTASGANVLTF.

The sample holds one count of this clone. The gene calls are TRBV9 and TRBJ2-3, with TRBD2 matching over 8 bases. The CDR3 runs 15 residues. The ends lost 3 bases at V and 5 bases at J; junction bases unmatched: 8. Germline V CDR1 and CDR2: SGDLS, YYNGEE. CDR3 in DNA: TGTGCCAGCAGCGCTGAAGGACTAGCCAAAGATACGCAGTATTTT. Its translation: CASSAEGLAKDTQYF.

The chain carries TRBV7-3 and TRBJ2-3; D remains ambiguous. Trimming pared 0 bases from V and 6 bases from J, leaving 7 bases between. Germline loops: CDR1 SGHTA, CDR2 FQGTGA. The CDR3 has 13 amino acids. This chain's CDR3 is CASSLTAFDTQYF. The CDR3 DNA sequence: TGTGCCAGCAGCTTAACGGCCTTCGATACGCAGTATTTT.

The chain recombines TRBV5-1 with TRBJ2-7; D unclear. V lost 1 base and J lost 0, with 8 bases in between. Germline CDR1 SGHRS, CDR2 YFSETQ. This CDR3 spans 14 amino acids. CDR3 nucleotide sequence: TGCGCCAGCAGCTTGCAGGCCAGCTCCTACGAGCAGTACTTC. Residues: CASSLQASSYEQYF. The variable domain in full, completed from reference TRBV5-1 and TRBJ2-7, reads KAGVTQTPRYLIKTRGQQVTLSCSPISGHRSVSWYQQTPGQGLQFLFEYFSETQRNKGNFPGRFSGRQFSNSRSEMNVSTLELGDSALYLCASSLQASSYEQYFGPGTRLTVT.

The chain links TRBV7-2 to TRBJ1-1, with TRBD1 matching over 8 bases. The germline V gene encodes CDR1 SGHTA and CDR2 FQGNSA. The CDR3 loop spans 13 amino acids. The J segment lost 6 bases and the V segment lost 5 bases, leaving 5 bases of the junction unmatched. CDR3 bases: TGTGCCAGCAGCCTCCAACAGGGGGCTGAAGCTTTCTTT. This encodes CASSLQQGAEAFF.

V usage is TRBV19 and J usage is TRBJ2-4; the D gene is possibly TRBD2 (6 bases). Germline V gives CDR1 LNHDA, CDR2 SQIVND (reference sequence). The CDR3 loop spans 17 amino acids. With 0 bases removed from V and 6 bases from J, the gap between germline ends came to 18 bases. The DNA for the CDR3 is TGTGCCAGTAGTATAGATAACCGGAGGGCCGCCGTAAACATTCAGTACTTC. As protein: CASSIDNRRAAVNIQYF.

V and J are TRBV5-6 and TRBJ2-1, with TRBD2 identical over 13 bases. CDR1 and CDR2 (germline): SGHDT, YYEEEE. Germline trimming cut 0 bases from V and 5 bases from J; bases unmatched to any gene: 2. The CDR3 consists of 16 residues. CDR3 DNA sequence: TGTGCCAGCAGCTTGGTGGGACTAGCGGGAAACAATGAGCAGTTCTTC. It encodes CASSLVGLAGNNEQFF.

This chain joins TRBV7-2 and TRBJ1-2, with D hard to call. V lost 5 bases to trimming and J lost 4 bases, with 14 bases between them. Per the germline V gene, CDR1 is SGHTA and CDR2 is FQGNSA. The CDR3 consists of 14 residues. CDR3 nucleotide sequence: TGTGCCAGCAGCCCCCTGGGAGGGTCCTATGGCTACACCTTC. It specifies CASSPLGGSYGYTF.

V gene TRBV29-1 combines with J gene TRBJ2-3; weak D call: TRBD2 (6 bases). Germline V lookup: CDR1 SQVTM, CDR2 ANQGSEA. The CDR3 runs to 14 residues. Trimming cost V 6 bases and J 0 bases, with 13 bases left between them. The CDR3 loop reads CSVGGGGSTDTQYF. DNA of the CDR3: TGCAGCGTGGGGGGTGGCGGGAGCACAGATACGCAGTATTTT.

This clone showed up just once. This chain joins TRBV2 and TRBJ2-3; D is perhaps TRBD1 or TRBD2 (5 bases each). Germline CDR1 is SNHLY and CDR2 is FYNNEI. The ends were cut back, 5 bases at V and 3 bases at J, with 12 bases in the middle. CDR3 length: 14 amino acids. CDR3 amino acids: CASSRGAGTDTQYF. In DNA form, the CDR3 reads TGTGCCAGCAGTCGAGGGGCAGGTACAGATACGCAGTATTTT.

The chain joins TRBV2 to TRBJ1-5, with 7 bases that match TRBD1. CDR1 is SNHLY and CDR2 is FYNNEI in the germline V gene. Germline trimming cut 6 bases from V and 6 bases from J; bases unmatched to any gene: 5. This CDR3 is 13 amino acids long. The CDR3 region is CASRPTGIQPQHF. The CDR3 coding sequence is TGTGCCAGCAGGCCGACAGGGATTCAGCCCCAGCATTTT.